One sample yielded the 14 T cell receptor beta chains listed below, sequenced in a study of OX40 agonist ivuxolimab in advanced cancers. Libraries were prepared by immunoSEQ multiplex PCR; TCRdb keeps only in-frame clonotypes and omits some of them. The top ten clones hold under 13% of a sample with roughly 50,000 clones, approximately 87% of them seen once. The sequenced sample was CD4+ or CD8+ T cells sorted from blood, obtained in a trial of the OX40 agonist ivuxolimab. The receptors stem from an adult with an advanced solid tumor such as melanoma, head and neck, liver or kidney cancer.

The rearrangement links TRBV5-1 to TRBJ2-2; D possibly uses TRBD1 or TRBD2 (5 bases each). The V gene lost 2 bases and the J gene lost 4 bases, with 18 bases spanning the gap. The CDR3 contains 17 residues. Germline lookup yields CDR1 SGHRS and CDR2 YFSETQ. The CDR3 loop reads CASSFSLIGDATGELFF. CDR3 in DNA: TGCGCCAGCAGCTTCAGTCTTATAGGGGACGCCACCGGGGAGCTGTTTTTT.

This clone was counted a few times. The V gene is TRBV6-5, the J gene TRBJ2-7, with TRBD2 as a possible D gene (5 bases). The CDR3 runs to 14 residues. Trimming pared 6 bases from V and 2 bases from J, leaving 14 bases between. The germline V gene has CDR1 MNHEY and CDR2 SVGAGI. CDR3 DNA: TGTGCCAGCAGCAAGGACTGGGAAACCTACGAGCAGTACTTC. This translates into CASSKDWETYEQYF.

The CDR3 is CSVWTGGSDSNQPQHF. CDR3 DNA: TGCAGCGTTTGGACAGGGGGTTCGGATAGCAATCAGCCCCAGCATTTT. This chain links TRBV29-1 with TRBJ1-5; TRBD1 agrees at 10 bases. Germline CDR1 is SQVTM and CDR2 is ANQGSEA. The V segment lost 5 bases and the J segment 0 bases; nucleotides outside the gene matches: 7. The length of the CDR3 is 16 residues.

V is TRBV6-5 and J is TRBJ2-1; D may correspond to TRBD1 or TRBD2 (5 bases each). CDR1 is MNHEY, CDR2 SVGAGI, per germline. With 6 bases removed from V and 0 bases from J, the gap between germline ends came to 12 bases. The CDR3 contains 15 residues. The DNA of the CDR3 is TGTGCCAGCAGGGAACAGGACTCCTCCTACAATGAGCAGTTCTTC. Translation gives CASREQDSSYNEQFF.

V usage is TRBV10-3 and J usage is TRBJ1-1; perhaps TRBD1 as D (5 bases). The CDR3 consists of 16 residues. Per the germline V gene, CDR1 is ENHRY and CDR2 is SYGVKD. V lost 2 bases, J lost 0 bases, and 13 bases lay in between. In DNA form, the CDR3 reads TGTGCCATCAGTGAGAGGGGACGGGTAATGAACACTGAAGCTTTCTTT. It translates to CAISERGRVMNTEAFF.

The table lists this clone with a few counts. In nucleotides, the CDR3 is TGTGCCAGCAGCCGAGTTGATAGCAATCAGCCCCAGCATTTT. Protein: CASSRVDSNQPQHF. The chain carries TRBV7-9 and TRBJ1-5; unclear D gene. Germline V CDR1 and CDR2: SEHNR, FQNEAQ (reference sequence). This CDR3 contains 14 residues. Trimming removed 5 bases from V and 0 bases from J, with 8 bases in between.

This sequence joins TRBV4-3 and TRBJ2-4; D uncertain. Germline CDR1 is LGHNA and CDR2 is YSLEER. V lost 1 base and J lost 5, with 9 bases in between. This CDR3 contains 14 residues. The CDR3 DNA reads TGCGCCAGCAGCCAAGTGGCGGAACAAAACATTCAGTACTTC. This translates into CASSQVAEQNIQYF.

The chain uses TRBV5-5 and TRBJ1-2; D is uncertain. The CDR3 covers 15 residues. Trimming took off 0 bases at V and 4 bases at J, with 13 bases between the two ends. In germline, CDR1 is SGHKS, CDR2 YYEKEE (reference sequence). In nucleotides, the CDR3 is TGTGCCAGCAGCTTGGATCGTTACGGGTTCTATGGCTACACCTTC. Translation gives CASSLDRYGFYGYTF. The variable domain in full, with the rest retrieved from reference TRBV5-5 and TRBJ1-2, is DAGVTQSPTHLIKTRGQQVTLRCSPISGHKSVSWYQQVLGQGPQFIFQYYEKEERGRGNFPDRFSARQFPNYSSELNVNALLLGDSALYLCASSLDRYGFYGYTFGSGTRLTVV.

The chain links TRBV5-1 to TRBJ1-1; D gene ambiguous. Looked up from germline, CDR1 is SGHRS and CDR2 is YFSETQ. V lost 3 bases and J lost 2, with 11 bases in between. The CDR3 contains 14 residues. CDR3 DNA: TGCGCCAGCAGCTGGAGGCGCGGTAACACTGAAGCTTTCTTT. It translates to CASSWRRGNTEAFF.

V is TRBV7-9 and J is TRBJ2-7, with D unresolved. The CDR3 covers 15 residues. Germline loops: CDR1 SEHNR, CDR2 FQNEAQ (reference sequence). V was cut by 5 bases and J by 0 bases, with 14 bases left in between. The DNA for the CDR3 is TGTGCCAGCAGCCAAGAGCCCTACATCTCCTACGAGCAGTACTTC. Protein product: CASSQEPYISYEQYF.

The V call is TRBV27, the J call TRBJ1-1; D is uncertain. CDR1 is MNHEY, CDR2 SMNVEV, per germline (reference sequence). Deletions cut 3 bases from V and 7 bases from J, with 15 bases between. The CDR3 totals 14 residues. CDR3 nucleotide sequence: TGTGCCAGCAGTTTGAGACACTCAGCTTATGAAGCTTTCTTT. Translation gives CASSLRHSAYEAFF.

V and J are TRBV13 and TRBJ2-1; 7 positions agree with TRBD2. V shed 3 bases and J 5 bases; nucleotides not matched to a gene: 4. The germline V gene encodes CDR1 PRHDT and CDR2 FYEKMQ (reference sequence). The CDR3 extends over 14 amino acids. The CDR3 nucleotides read TGTGCCAGCAGCTTCCGGGGGGTCCACAATGAGCAGTTCTTC. This gives the protein CASSFRGVHNEQFF.

Of note for this clone: Other DNA sequences in the sample encode the same CDR3. The J gene is TRBJ1-2, the V gene TRBV5-8; perhaps TRBD1 as D (6 bases). CDR3 size: 13 residues. V lost 2 bases and J lost 4, with 9 bases in between. CDR1 and CDR2 (germline): SGHTS, YDEGEE. The DNA for the CDR3 is TGTGCCAGCAGCTTAGGACAGATCTATGGCTACACCTTC. Protein sequence: CASSLGQIYGYTF.

V and J are TRBV5-8 and TRBJ2-2; TRBD1 matches at 8 bases. Losses at the gene ends were 5 bases for V and 8 bases for J; bases not matched to a gene: 5. This CDR3 spans 13 amino acids. The germline V gene has CDR1 SGHTS and CDR2 YDEGEE. The CDR3 DNA is TGTGCCAGCAGGGACAGGGTCTGGGGGGAGCTGTTTTTT. It is translated as CASRDRVWGELFF.